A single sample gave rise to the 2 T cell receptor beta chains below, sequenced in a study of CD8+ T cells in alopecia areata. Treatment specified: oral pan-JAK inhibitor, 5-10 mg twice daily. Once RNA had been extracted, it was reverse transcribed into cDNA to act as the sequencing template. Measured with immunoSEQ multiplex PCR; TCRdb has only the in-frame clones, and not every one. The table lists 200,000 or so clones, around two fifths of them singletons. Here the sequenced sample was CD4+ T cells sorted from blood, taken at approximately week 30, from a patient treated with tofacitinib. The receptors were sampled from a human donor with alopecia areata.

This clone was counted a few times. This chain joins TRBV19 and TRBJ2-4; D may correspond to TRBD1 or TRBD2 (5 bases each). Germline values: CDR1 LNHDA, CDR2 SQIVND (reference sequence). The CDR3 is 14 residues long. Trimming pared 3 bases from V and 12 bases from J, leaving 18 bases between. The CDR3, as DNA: TGTGCCAGTAGTATTGGGCAACGTGAGGGGACTCAGTACTTC. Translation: CASSIGQREGTQYF. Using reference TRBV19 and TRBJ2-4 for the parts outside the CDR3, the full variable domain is DGGITQSPKYLFRKEGQNVTLSCEQNLNHDAMYWYRQDPGQGLRLIYYSQIVNDFQKGDIAEGYSVSREKKESFPLTVTSAQKNPTAFYLCASSIGQREGTQYFGAGTRLSVL.

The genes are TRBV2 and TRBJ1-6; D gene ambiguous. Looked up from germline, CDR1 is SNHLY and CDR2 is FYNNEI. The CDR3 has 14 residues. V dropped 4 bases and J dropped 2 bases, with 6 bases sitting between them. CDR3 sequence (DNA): TGTGCCAGCAGTGTGGGGACCTATAATTCACCCCTCCACTTT. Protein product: CASSVGTYNSPLHF.